These T cell receptor beta chains were read from a single sample in a study of shared clonotypes between healthy human individuals. Data came from immunoSEQ multiplex PCR; TCRdb stores just in-frame clones and leaves some out. The sample contains some 2.1 million clones, approximately 92% of which appear only once. Sequencing used naive CD8+ T cells from PBMCs. The receptors were gathered from a man in his late teens or twenties in good health. Some clones in this sample may be carry-over from other donors' samples. Each CDR3 is given with its conserved first and last residue. A D gene is named only where the DNA matches it firmly. Clone sizes are given selectively: once, few, many, or a class where the clone is expanded.

len | abundance | j_gene | v_gene | d_gene | CDR3aa | CDR3nt
13 | - | TRBJ2-7 | TRBV27 | - | CASSLSVGNEQYF | TGTGCCAGCAGTTTAAGCGTCGGAAACGAGCAGTACTTC
16 | - | TRBJ2-2 | TRBV10-3 | TRBD2 | CAIRPTSGENTGELFF | TGTGCCATCAGGCCGACTAGCGGGGAGAACACCGGGGAGCTGTTTTTT
16 | once | TRBJ2-7 | TRBV25-1 | TRBD2 | CASNEEREDSAYEQYF | TGTGCCAGCAATGAGGAGCGGGAGGACAGCGCCTACGAGCAGTACTTC
15 | - | TRBJ2-5 | TRBV5-1 | - | CASSLTDRPGETQYF | TGCGCCAGCAGCTTGACGGACAGACCCGGGGAGACCCAGTACTTC
17 | - | TRBJ1-2 | TRBV28 | - | CASSSIFGTPANYGYTF | TGTGCCAGCAGTTCCATTTTCGGGACACCCGCGAACTATGGCTACACCTTC
13 | - | TRBJ2-7 | TRBV28 | - | CASSLDDSYEQYF | TGTGCCAGCAGTTTGGACGACTCCTACGAGCAGTACTTC
15 | once | TRBJ2-1 | TRBV9 | TRBD1 | CASSWGQLPDNEQFF | TGTGCCAGCAGCTGGGGACAGTTACCTGACAATGAGCAGTTCTTC
17 | once | TRBJ2-1 | TRBV7-6 | - | CASSLLWGPRTDNEQFF | TGTGCCAGCAGCCTGTTGTGGGGTCCCCGGACGGACAATGAGCAGTTCTTC
14 | - | TRBJ2-1 | TRBV11-2 | - | CASSLARGYNEQFF | TGTGCCAGCAGCTTGGCCCGCGGATACAATGAGCAGTTCTTC
13 | - | TRBJ2-7 | TRBV29-1 | - | CSVVDGSSYEQYF | TGCAGCGTTGTTGACGGATCCTCCTACGAGCAGTACTTC
17 | - | TRBJ2-7 | TRBV28 | TRBD2 | CASSLSLAGHYSYEQYF | TGTGCCAGCAGTTTATCACTAGCGGGTCACTACTCCTACGAGCAGTACTTC
17 | - | TRBJ2-1 | TRBV9 | - | CASSVGWTALEYNEQFF | TGTGCCAGCAGCGTAGGGTGGACAGCACTAGAATACAATGAGCAGTTCTTC